The sample holds a few counts of the clone carrying this TCR beta chain. The data derive from a study of cytomegalovirus exposure and HLA in healthy donors. CDR3 length: 16 amino acids. The ends were cut back, 2 bases at V and 1 base at J, with 14 bases in the middle. The germline gives CDR1 SGHVS, CDR2 FNYEAQ. Amplification used 60 Vbeta primers and 13 Jbeta primers. The method was immunoSEQ multiplex PCR; TCRdb's version includes in-frame clones alone and lacks a portion of them. The repertoire includes about 76,000 clones, about 69% of them detected once, and roughly 15% sits in the top ten. The clonotype was recovered from a woman aged 40-49 years in good health and CMV-seropositive. Sequenced input: PBMCs. The chain has TRBV7-6 and TRBJ1-2; D remains unclear. The CDR3 DNA sequence: TGTGCCAGCAGCTTATCCATTCGGGGTCATAACTATGGCTACACCTTC. The encoded protein is CASSLSIRGHNYGYTF. Based on the CDR3 plus reference TRBV7-6 and TRBJ1-2, the full variable domain is GAGVSQSPRYKVTKRGQDVALRCDPISGHVSLYWYRQALGQGPEFLTYFNYEAQQDKSGLPNDRFSAERPEGSISTLTIQRTEQRDSAMYRCASSLSIRGHNYGYTFGSGTRLTVV.